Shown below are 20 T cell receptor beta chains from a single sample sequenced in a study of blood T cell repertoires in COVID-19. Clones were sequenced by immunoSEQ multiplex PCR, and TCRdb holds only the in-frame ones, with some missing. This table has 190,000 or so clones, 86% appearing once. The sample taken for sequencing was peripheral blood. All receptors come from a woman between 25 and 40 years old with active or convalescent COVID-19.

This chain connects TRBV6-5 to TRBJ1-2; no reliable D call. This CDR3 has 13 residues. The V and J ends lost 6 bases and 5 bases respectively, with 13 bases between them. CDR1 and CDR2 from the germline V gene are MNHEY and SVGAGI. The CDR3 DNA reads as TGTGCCAGCAGAGAGGAGATCGTATATGGCTACACCTTC. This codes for CASREEIVYGYTF.

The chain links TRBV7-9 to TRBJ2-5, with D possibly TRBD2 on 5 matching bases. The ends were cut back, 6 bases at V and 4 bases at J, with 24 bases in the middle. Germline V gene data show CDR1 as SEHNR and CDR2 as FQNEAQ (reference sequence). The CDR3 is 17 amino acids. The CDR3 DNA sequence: TGTGCCAGCAGAGCCGCCCCCTGGCGCGGAGGAGGAGAGACCCAGTACTTC. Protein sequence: CASRAAPWRGGGETQYF.

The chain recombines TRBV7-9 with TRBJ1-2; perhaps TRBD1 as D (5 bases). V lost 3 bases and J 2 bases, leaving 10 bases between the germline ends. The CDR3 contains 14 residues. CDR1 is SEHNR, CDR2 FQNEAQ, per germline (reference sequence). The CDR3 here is CASSFDSNNYGYTF. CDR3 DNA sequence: TGTGCCAGCAGCTTCGACAGTAACAACTATGGCTACACCTTC.

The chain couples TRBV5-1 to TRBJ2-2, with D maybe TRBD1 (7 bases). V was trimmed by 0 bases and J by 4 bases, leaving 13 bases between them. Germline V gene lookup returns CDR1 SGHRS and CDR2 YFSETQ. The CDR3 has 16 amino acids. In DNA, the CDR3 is TGCGCCAGCAGCTTGGCCGGGCAGGGGGGCACCGGGGAGCTGTTTTTT. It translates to CASSLAGQGGTGELFF. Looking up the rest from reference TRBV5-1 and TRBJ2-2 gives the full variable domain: KAGVTQTPRYLIKTRGQQVTLSCSPISGHRSVSWYQQTPGQGLQFLFEYFSETQRNKGNFPGRFSGRQFSNSRSEMNVSTLELGDSALYLCASSLAGQGGTGELFFGEGSRLTVL.

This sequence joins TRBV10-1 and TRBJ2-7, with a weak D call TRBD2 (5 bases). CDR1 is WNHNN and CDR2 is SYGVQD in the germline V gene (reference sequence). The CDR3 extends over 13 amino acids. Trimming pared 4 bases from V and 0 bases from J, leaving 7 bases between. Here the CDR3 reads CASSGGSSYEQYF. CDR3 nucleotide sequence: TGCGCCAGCAGTGGTGGGAGCTCCTACGAGCAGTACTTC.

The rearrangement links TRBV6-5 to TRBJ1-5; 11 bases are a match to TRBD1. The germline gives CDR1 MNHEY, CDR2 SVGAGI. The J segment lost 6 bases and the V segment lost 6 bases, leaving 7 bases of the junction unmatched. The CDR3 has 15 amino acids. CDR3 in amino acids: CASRPGTGGGQPQHF. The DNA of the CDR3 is TGTGCCAGCAGGCCCGGGACAGGGGGTGGTCAGCCCCAGCATTTT.

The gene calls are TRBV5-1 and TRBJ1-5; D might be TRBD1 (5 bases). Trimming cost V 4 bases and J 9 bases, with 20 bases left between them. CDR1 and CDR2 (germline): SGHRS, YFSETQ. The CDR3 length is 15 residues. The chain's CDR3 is CASSGDGSRGSPQHF. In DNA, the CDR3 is TGCGCCAGCAGCGGGGATGGCAGCCGGGGGTCGCCCCAGCATTTT.

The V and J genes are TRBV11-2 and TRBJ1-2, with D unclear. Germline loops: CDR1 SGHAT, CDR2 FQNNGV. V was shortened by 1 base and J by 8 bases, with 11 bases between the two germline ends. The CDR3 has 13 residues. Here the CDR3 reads CASSLVRVGGYTF. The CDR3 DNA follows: TGTGCCAGCAGCTTAGTGCGGGTAGGGGGCTACACCTTC. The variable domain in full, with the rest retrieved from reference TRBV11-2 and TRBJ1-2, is EAGVAQSPRYKIIEKRQSVAFWCNPISGHATLYWYQQILGQGPKLLIQFQNNGVVDDSQLPKDRFSAERLKGVDSTLKIQPAKLEDSAVYLCASSLVRVGGYTFGSGTRLTVV.

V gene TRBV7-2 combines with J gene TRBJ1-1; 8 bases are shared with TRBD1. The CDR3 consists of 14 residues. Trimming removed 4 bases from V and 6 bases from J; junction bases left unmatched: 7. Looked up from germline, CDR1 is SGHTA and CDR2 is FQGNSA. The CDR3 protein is CASSYTQGAAEAFF. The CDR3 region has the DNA TGTGCCAGCAGCTATACTCAGGGGGCCGCTGAAGCTTTCTTT. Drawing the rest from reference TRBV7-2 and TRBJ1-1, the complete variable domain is GAGVSQSPSNKVTEKGKDVELRCDPISGHTALYWYRQSLGQGLEFLIYFQGNSAPDKSGLPSDRFSAERTGGSVSTLTIQRTQQEDSAVYLCASSYTQGAAEAFFGQGTRLTVV.

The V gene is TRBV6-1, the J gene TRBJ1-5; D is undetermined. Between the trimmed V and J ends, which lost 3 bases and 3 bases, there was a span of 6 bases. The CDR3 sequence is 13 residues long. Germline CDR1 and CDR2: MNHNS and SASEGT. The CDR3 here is CASSDRVNQPQHF. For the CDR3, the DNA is TGTGCCAGCAGTGATAGAGTCAATCAGCCCCAGCATTTT.

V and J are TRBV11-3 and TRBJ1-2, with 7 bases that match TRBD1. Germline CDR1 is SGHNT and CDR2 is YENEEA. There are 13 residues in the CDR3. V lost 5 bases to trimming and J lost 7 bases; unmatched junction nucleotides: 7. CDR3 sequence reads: CASSRGQRSGYTF. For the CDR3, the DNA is TGTGCCAGCAGCCGGGGACAGAGGTCTGGCTACACCTTC.

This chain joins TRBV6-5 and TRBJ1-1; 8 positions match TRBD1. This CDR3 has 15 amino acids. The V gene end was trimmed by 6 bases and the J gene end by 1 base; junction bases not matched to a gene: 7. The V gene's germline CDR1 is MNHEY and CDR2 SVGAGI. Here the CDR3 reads CASRVQGEANTEAFF. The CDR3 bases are TGTGCCAGCAGGGTACAGGGGGAGGCGAACACTGAAGCTTTCTTT.

The CDR3 region is CASSESHRGEAFF. CDR3 DNA sequence: TGCGCCAGCAGTGAGTCTCACAGGGGTGAAGCTTTCTTT. The chain combines TRBV10-1 with TRBJ1-1; 7 bases agree with TRBD1. Looked up from germline, CDR1 is WNHNN and CDR2 is SYGVQD (reference sequence). The length of the CDR3 is 13 residues. The trim removed 0 bases at V and 7 bases at J, leaving 2 bases unmatched.

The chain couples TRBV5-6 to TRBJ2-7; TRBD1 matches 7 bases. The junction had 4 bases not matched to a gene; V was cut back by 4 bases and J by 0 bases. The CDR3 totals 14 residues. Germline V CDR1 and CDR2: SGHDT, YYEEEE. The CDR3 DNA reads TGTGCCAGCAGCGCGAGGGACAGCTCCTACGAGCAGTACTTC. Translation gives CASSARDSSYEQYF.

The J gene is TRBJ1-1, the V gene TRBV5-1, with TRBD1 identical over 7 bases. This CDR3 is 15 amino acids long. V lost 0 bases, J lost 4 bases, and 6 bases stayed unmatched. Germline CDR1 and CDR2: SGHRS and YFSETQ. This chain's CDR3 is CASSLVAGGSTEAFF. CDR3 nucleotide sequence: TGCGCCAGCAGCTTGGTGGCAGGGGGGAGCACTGAAGCTTTCTTT.

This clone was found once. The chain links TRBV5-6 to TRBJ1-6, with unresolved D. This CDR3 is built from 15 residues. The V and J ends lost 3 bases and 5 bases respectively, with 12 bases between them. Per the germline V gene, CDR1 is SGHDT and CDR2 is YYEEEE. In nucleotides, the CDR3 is TGTGCCAGCAGCTCCGGAGGGTACAATAATTCACCCCTCCACTTT. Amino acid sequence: CASSSGGYNNSPLHF.

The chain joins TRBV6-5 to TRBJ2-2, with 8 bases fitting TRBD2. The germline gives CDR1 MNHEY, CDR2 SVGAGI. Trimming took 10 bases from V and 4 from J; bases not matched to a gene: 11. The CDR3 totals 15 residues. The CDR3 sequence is CATSSGGRITGELFF. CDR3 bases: TGTGCCACTTCCTCGGGAGGGCGCATCACCGGGGAGCTGTTTTTT.

CDR3 nucleotide sequence: TGTGCCAGCAGCTCCAGTCTAGCGGGAGTGAGCGAGCAGTTCTTC. Protein product: CASSSSLAGVSEQFF. This rearrangement joins TRBV11-2 to TRBJ2-1; 10 bases fit TRBD2. CDR3 length: 15 residues. Germline values: CDR1 SGHAT, CDR2 FQNNGV. The V segment lost 4 bases and the J segment 10 bases; nucleotides outside the gene matches: 10.

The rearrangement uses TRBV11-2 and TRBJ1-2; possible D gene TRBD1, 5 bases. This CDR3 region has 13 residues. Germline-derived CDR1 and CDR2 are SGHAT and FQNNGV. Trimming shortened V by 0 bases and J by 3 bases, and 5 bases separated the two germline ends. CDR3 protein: CASSLDRDYGYTF. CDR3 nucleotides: TGTGCCAGCAGCTTAGACAGGGACTATGGCTACACCTTC.

As DNA, the CDR3 is TGTGCCAGCAGTTACCCTAGCGGGGGGGCCCAGTACTTC. Its protein product is CASSYPSGGAQYF. The V and J genes are TRBV6-5 and TRBJ2-5; 12 bases map to TRBD2. V lost 2 bases and J lost 9; bases outside the gene matches: 1. The CDR3 is 13 amino acids. The germline gives CDR1 MNHEY, CDR2 SVGAGI.